These T cell receptor beta chains were read from a single sample in a study of T cell repertoires in cytomegalovirus infection. TCRdb used MiXCR to reprocess the reads, holding one entry per CDR3 protein. Among approximately 250,000 distinct CDR3 sequences listed, roughly an eighth were seen once. The sequenced sample consisted of PBMCs. The receptors were gathered from a human donor in good health (CMV status not recorded). Some clones in this sample may be carry-over from other donors' samples. Both conserved end residues are part of each CDR3. A D gene is named only where the DNA matches it firmly. Clone sizes are given selectively: once, few, many, or a class where the clone is expanded.

v_call: TRBV20-1
j_call: TRBJ2-2
d_call: NA
clone_size: few
cdr3_aa: CSAREGADTGELFF
cdr3_nt: TGCAGTGCTAGAGAGGGGGCAGACACCGGGGAGCTGTTTTTT

v_call: TRBV12-3/TRBV12-4
j_call: TRBJ1-6
d_call: NA
clone_size: many
cdr3_aa: CASSLEDRPNSPLHF
cdr3_nt: TGTGCCAGCAGTTTAGAAGACAGACCTAATTCACCCCTCCACTTT

v_call: TRBV28
j_call: TRBJ1-4
d_call: NA
clone_size: many
cdr3_aa: CASKSLGEKLFF
cdr3_nt: TGTGCCAGCAAATCACTCGGGGAAAAACTGTTTTTT

v_call: TRBV12-3/TRBV12-4
j_call: TRBJ1-6
d_call: NA
clone_size: few
cdr3_aa: CASSLQGADSPLHF
cdr3_nt: TGTGCCAGCAGTTTACAAGGGGCAGATTCACCCCTCCACTTT

v_call: TRBV5-5
j_call: TRBJ1-1
d_call: TRBD1
clone_size: NA
cdr3_aa: CASSLVGTGVGTEAFF
cdr3_nt: TGTGCCAGCAGCTTGGTGGGAACAGGGGTGGGCACTGAAGCTTTCTTT

v_call: TRBV7-6
j_call: TRBJ2-1
d_call: NA
clone_size: NA
cdr3_aa: CASSDARVLNNEQFF
cdr3_nt: TGTGCCAGCAGCGACGCCAGGGTCCTAAACAATGAGCAGTTCTTC

v_call: TRBV6-2/TRBV6-3
j_call: TRBJ2-7
d_call: TRBD1
clone_size: few
cdr3_aa: CASSWTGLVYEQYF
cdr3_nt: TGTGCCAGCAGTTGGACAGGGTTAGTCTACGAGCAGTACTTC

v_call: TRBV7-2
j_call: TRBJ1-1
d_call: NA
clone_size: many
cdr3_aa: CASSLKAGEAEAFF
cdr3_nt: TGTGCCAGCAGCTTAAAAGCGGGCGAAGCTGAAGCTTTCTTT

v_call: TRBV7-2
j_call: TRBJ1-1
d_call: NA
clone_size: many
cdr3_aa: CASSYSPREPNTEAFF
cdr3_nt: TGTGCCAGCAGCTACTCCCCACGAGAACCGAACACTGAAGCTTTCTTT

v_call: TRBV7-9
j_call: TRBJ1-1
d_call: NA
clone_size: many
cdr3_aa: CASSFPRQMNTEAFF
cdr3_nt: TGTGCCAGCAGCTTCCCTCGACAGATGAACACTGAAGCTTTCTTT

v_call: TRBV7-8
j_call: TRBJ2-7
d_call: NA
clone_size: many
cdr3_aa: CASSSLGTYEQYF
cdr3_nt: TGTGCCAGCAGCTCCCTGGGGACCTACGAGCAGTACTTC

v_call: TRBV20-1
j_call: TRBJ2-4
d_call: NA
clone_size: few
cdr3_aa: CSVNQRDKNIQYF
cdr3_nt: TGCAGTGTTAACCAACGGGACAAAAACATTCAGTACTTC

v_call: TRBV5-1
j_call: TRBJ1-3
d_call: NA
clone_size: NA
cdr3_aa: CASSQQQSGGTIYF
cdr3_nt: TGCGCCAGCAGCCAACAGCAATCTGGAGGCACCATATATTTT

v_call: TRBV7-2
j_call: TRBJ1-2
d_call: TRBD1
clone_size: many
cdr3_aa: CASSLAGTGGLDYGYTF
cdr3_nt: TGTGCCAGCAGCTTAGCAGGGACAGGGGGCCTGGACTATGGCTACACCTTC

v_call: TRBV7-2
j_call: TRBJ2-4
d_call: TRBD1
clone_size: many
cdr3_aa: CASSQPGDRGKNIQYF
cdr3_nt: TGTGCCAGCAGCCAGCCGGGGGACAGGGGGAAAAACATTCAGTACTTC

v_call: TRBV29-1
j_call: TRBJ2-7
d_call: NA
clone_size: NA
cdr3_aa: CSVELPGPTLEQYF
cdr3_nt: TGCAGCGTTGAACTACCCGGACCCACACTCGAGCAGTACTTC

v_call: TRBV7-2
j_call: TRBJ2-7
d_call: TRBD1
clone_size: many
cdr3_aa: CASSRWTGGSYEQYF
cdr3_nt: TGTGCCAGCAGCCGTTGGACAGGGGGCTCCTACGAGCAGTACTTC

v_call: TRBV27
j_call: TRBJ1-2
d_call: NA
clone_size: NA
cdr3_aa: CASSVRWDLGGYTF
cdr3_nt: TGTGCCAGCAGTGTCCGGTGGGACCTTGGGGGCTACACCTTC

v_call: TRBV7-2
j_call: TRBJ2-7
d_call: NA
clone_size: many
cdr3_aa: CASSLGGGRDYEQYF
cdr3_nt: TGTGCCAGCAGCTTAGGGGGTGGCAGGGACTACGAGCAGTACTTC

v_call: TRBV7-2
j_call: TRBJ2-7
d_call: TRBD1
clone_size: NA
cdr3_aa: CASSLGDRIYEQYF
cdr3_nt: TGTGCCAGCAGCCTCGGGGACAGGATCTACGAGCAGTACTTC

v_call: TRBV7-2
j_call: TRBJ2-7
d_call: TRBD1
clone_size: many
cdr3_aa: CASSSRGQGAYEQYF
cdr3_nt: TGTGCCAGCAGCTCTCGGGGACAGGGGGCTTACGAGCAGTACTTC

v_call: TRBV20-1
j_call: TRBJ2-1
d_call: NA
clone_size: few
cdr3_aa: CSARDQRLGAFGEQFF
cdr3_nt: TGCAGTGCTAGAGATCAGAGACTAGGGGCTTTTGGGGAGCAGTTCTTC

v_call: TRBV4-2
j_call: TRBJ2-1
d_call: NA
clone_size: NA
cdr3_aa: CASSQETKLSYNEQFF
cdr3_nt: TGTGCCAGCAGCCAAGAGACAAAACTATCCTACAATGAGCAGTTCTTC

v_call: TRBV7-2
j_call: TRBJ2-7
d_call: NA
clone_size: many
cdr3_aa: CASSFEGGFYEQYF
cdr3_nt: TGTGCCAGCAGCTTCGAGGGGGGTTTCTACGAGCAGTACTTC

v_call: TRBV10-3
j_call: TRBJ2-1
d_call: TRBD2
clone_size: many
cdr3_aa: CATGQQREYNEQFF
cdr3_nt: TGTGCCACCGGCCAACAGCGGGAGTACAATGAGCAGTTCTTC

v_call: TRBV5-1
j_call: TRBJ2-5
d_call: TRBD2
clone_size: few
cdr3_aa: CASSLKLAGGLSVETQYF
cdr3_nt: TGCGCCAGCAGCTTGAAGCTAGCGGGGGGGCTGAGTGTGGAGACCCAGTACTTC

v_call: TRBV7-3
j_call: TRBJ2-3
d_call: NA
clone_size: many
cdr3_aa: CASSFGSTDTQYF
cdr3_nt: TGTGCCAGCAGCTTTGGGAGCACAGATACGCAGTATTTT

v_call: TRBV4-2
j_call: TRBJ1-4
d_call: NA
clone_size: NA
cdr3_aa: CASSQESTNEKLFF
cdr3_nt: TGTGCCAGCAGCCAAGAATCAACTAATGAAAAACTGTTTTTT